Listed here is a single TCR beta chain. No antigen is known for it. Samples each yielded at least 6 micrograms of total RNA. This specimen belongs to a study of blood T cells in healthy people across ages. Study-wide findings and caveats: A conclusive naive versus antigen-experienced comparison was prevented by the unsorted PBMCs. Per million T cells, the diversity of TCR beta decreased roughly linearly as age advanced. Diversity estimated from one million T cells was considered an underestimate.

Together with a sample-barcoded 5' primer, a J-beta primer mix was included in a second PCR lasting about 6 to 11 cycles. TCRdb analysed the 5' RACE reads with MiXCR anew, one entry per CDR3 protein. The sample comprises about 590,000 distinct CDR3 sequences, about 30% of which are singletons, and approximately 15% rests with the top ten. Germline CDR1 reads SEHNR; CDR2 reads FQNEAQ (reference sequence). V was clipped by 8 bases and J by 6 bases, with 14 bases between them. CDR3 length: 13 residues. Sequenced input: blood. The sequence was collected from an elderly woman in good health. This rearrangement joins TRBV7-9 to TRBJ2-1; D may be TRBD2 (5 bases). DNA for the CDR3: TGTGCCAGCCTCTGGGCTGGAGGCAATGAGCAGTTCTTC. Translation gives CASLWAGGNEQFF.